The present entry profiles one T cell receptor beta chain with its context. The antigen remains undetermined. The CDR3 contains 14 residues. Germline V lookup: CDR1 SQVTM, CDR2 ANQGSEA. The germline V and J ends were trimmed by 3 bases and 0 bases, with 9 bases remaining between them. Sequencing relied on a cDNA template that was reverse transcribed from extracted RNA. TCRdb keeps only in-frame clones here, not all; method: immunoSEQ multiplex PCR. The table lists approximately 42,000 clones, approximately 65% of them singletons, with about 20% in the top ten. The sample comes from a study of CD8+ T cells in alopecia areata. Study details: Those treated were given oral tofacitinib at 5 to 10 mg twice daily.

The study, taken as a whole, reports: Persistence during tofacitinib was seen for many expanded lesional clones in scalp and blood. Baseline CD8+ expansion's link to response remains uncertain, as there was one nonresponder. Significant decreases in scalp clonality and expanded CD8+ clones followed tofacitinib treatment.

This sample's treatment: oral pan-JAK inhibitor, 5-10 mg twice daily. Sequencing was performed on CD8+ T cells sorted from blood, taken at week 4, from a patient treated with tofacitinib. The sequence was collected from a human donor with alopecia areata. The chain combines TRBV29-1 with TRBJ1-3, with unresolved D. The CDR3 nucleotides read TGCAGCGTTGAGTCAGGCATCTCTGGAAACACCATATATTTT. Its protein product is CSVESGISGNTIYF. The full variable domain, its missing parts supplied by reference TRBV29-1 and TRBJ1-3, is SAVISQKPSRDICQRGTSLTIQCQVDSQVTMMFWYRQQPGQSLTLIATANQGSEATYESGFVIDKFPISRPNLTFSTLTVSNMSPEDSSIYLCSVESGISGNTIYFGEGSWLTVV.